Included here is one T cell receptor (beta chain) sequence, with context. The data were taken from a study of blood T cell repertoires in COVID-19. The authors' processing: Amplification of reference gene primers was used by the study to estimate nucleated cell counts. Here immunoSEQ multiplex PCR was the method, and the copy in TCRdb shows in-frame clones only, minus some. V, J and clone size are taken as reported in that table, and D and trimming were inferred from the DNA itself. The sample records under 140,000 clones, more than 70% being singletons. Germline trimming cut 3 bases from V and 9 bases from J; bases unmatched to any gene: 7. The length of the CDR3 is 16 residues. Germline CDR1 and CDR2: LGHDT and YNNKEL (reference sequence).

The chain uses TRBV3-1 (or the pseudogene TRBV3-2) and TRBJ2-2; 13 bases align to TRBD2. The sequenced sample was peripheral blood. The TCR was taken from a woman aged 45-59 years with acute or convalescent COVID-19. The CDR3 region is CASSHKGLAGMRELFF. The DNA of the CDR3 is TGTGCCAGCAGCCATAAGGGACTAGCGGGAATGCGGGAGCTGTTTTTT.